The present TCR beta chain was sequenced within a study of patients and donors after allogeneic stem cell transplantation. Each CDR3 protein is one row after TCRdb ran MiXCR on the RT-PCR reads. This sample has 900,000 to 1,000,000 distinct CDR3 sequences, with around 17% found just once. The CDR3 runs to 15 residues. Germline V CDR1 and CDR2: SGHKS, YYEKEE (reference sequence). V dropped 3 bases and J dropped 0 bases, with 7 bases sitting between them. The rearrangement joins TRBV5-5 to TRBJ2-6; D is unclear. This receptor was identified in a human donor who was either an allogeneic HSCT recipient or a stem cell or donor lymphocyte infusion donor (not recorded which). It is not recorded whose cells these are; they may come from a transplant donor. The sequenced sample consisted of blood, either unsorted or a sorted T cell fraction (not recorded which). The CDR3 DNA reads as TGTGCCAGCAGCTATCAGCTCTCTGGGGCCAACGTCCTGACTTTC. It translates to CASSYQLSGANVLTF.